The next 20 T cell receptor beta chains were all read from a single sample in a study of OX40 agonist ivuxolimab in advanced cancers. Clones were sequenced by immunoSEQ multiplex PCR, and TCRdb holds only the in-frame ones, with some missing. The top ten clones hold about 2% of a sample with tens of thousands of clones, roughly four fifths of them seen once. The source material was CD4+ or CD8+ T cells sorted from blood, sampled in a trial of the OX40 agonist ivuxolimab. The receptors stem from an adult with an advanced solid tumor such as melanoma, head and neck, liver or kidney cancer.

The chain's CDR3 is CASSFGVLNTEAFF. CDR3 nucleotides: TGTGCCAGCAGCTTCGGAGTATTAAACACTGAAGCTTTCTTT. The rearrangement joins TRBV7-2 to TRBJ1-1, with D uncertain. Trimming removed 3 bases from V and 2 bases from J, with 10 bases in between. The germline V gene has CDR1 SGHTA and CDR2 FQGNSA. The CDR3 consists of 14 residues.

The gene calls are TRBV29-1 and TRBJ1-3, with D perhaps matching TRBD1 (5 bases). Germline assignment: CDR1 SQVTM and CDR2 ANQGSEA. This CDR3 region has 13 residues. V was shortened by 5 bases and J by 2 bases, with 10 bases between the two germline ends. In DNA, the CDR3 is TGCAGCGTTCAACAGGACCCTGGAAACACCATATATTTT. This gives the protein CSVQQDPGNTIYF.

J is TRBJ2-7 and V is TRBV29-1, with D maybe TRBD2 (5 bases). V lost 7 bases and J 1 base, leaving 14 bases between the germline ends. The CDR3 consists of 13 residues. Germline CDR1 SQVTM, CDR2 ANQGSEA. The CDR3 region is CSASGRGSYEQYF. Written as DNA, the CDR3 is TGCAGCGCCTCCGGCCGGGGTTCCTACGAGCAGTACTTC.

The V call is TRBV13, the J call TRBJ2-1, with 8 bases matching TRBD1. J gave up 5 bases and V 5 bases, and 11 bases lay outside the gene matches. The germline gives CDR1 PRHDT, CDR2 FYEKMQ (reference sequence). The CDR3 runs to 16 residues. The CDR3 spells CASSERQGFGNNEQFF. Written as DNA, the CDR3 is TGTGCCAGCAGCGAACGACAGGGGTTCGGAAACAATGAGCAGTTCTTC.

V usage is TRBV5-6 and J usage is TRBJ1-5; D not certain. V dropped 0 bases and J dropped 5 bases, with 6 bases sitting between them. CDR1 SGHDT and CDR2 YYEEEE come from the germline V gene. CDR3 length: 13 amino acids. Here the CDR3 reads CASSLGRDQPQHF. The DNA of the CDR3 is TGTGCCAGCAGCTTGGGTCGGGATCAGCCCCAGCATTTT.

This clone was found a few times. V gene TRBV11-2 combines with J gene TRBJ1-3; possible D gene TRBD1, 5 bases. V was shortened by 5 bases and J by 5 bases, with 10 bases between the two germline ends. Germline V gene lookup returns CDR1 SGHAT and CDR2 FQNNGV. The CDR3 extends over 13 amino acids. The CDR3 nucleotides are TGTGCCAGCAGCCTAGCAGGGAGAAACACCATATATTTT. This translates into CASSLAGRNTIYF. Complete variable domain (other parts from reference TRBV11-2 and TRBJ1-3): EAGVAQSPRYKIIEKRQSVAFWCNPISGHATLYWYQQILGQGPKLLIQFQNNGVVDDSQLPKDRFSAERLKGVDSTLKIQPAKLEDSAVYLCASSLAGRNTIYFGEGSWLTVV.

The chain carries TRBV2 and TRBJ2-2, with D perhaps being TRBD1 or TRBD2 (6 bases each). The CDR3 is made up of 14 amino acids. Germline V gene lookup returns CDR1 SNHLY and CDR2 FYNNEI. V lost 7 bases and J 8 bases, leaving 17 bases between the germline ends. CDR3 protein: CASTPGAVGGELFF. DNA for the CDR3: TGTGCCAGCACCCCGGGGGCGGTTGGGGGGGAGCTGTTTTTT. Filled out from reference TRBV2 and TRBJ2-2, the complete variable domain reads EPEVTQTPSHQVTQMGQEVILRCVPISNHLYFYWYRQILGQKVEFLVSFYNNEISEKSEIFDDQFSVERPDGSNFTLKIRSTKLEDSAMYFCASTPGAVGGELFFGEGSRLTVL.

The gene calls are TRBV9 and TRBJ2-5; the match to TRBD2 covers 9 bases. The CDR3 runs 15 residues. Germline assignment: CDR1 SGDLS and CDR2 YYNGEE. V was clipped by 2 bases and J by 4 bases; unmatched bases: 6. Written as DNA, the CDR3 is TGTGCCAGCAGCGTTGGCCTAGCGGGATTAGAGACCCAGTACTTC. Its translation is CASSVGLAGLETQYF. Supplemented by reference TRBV9 and TRBJ2-5, the full variable domain reads DSGVTQTPKHLITATGQRVTLRCSPRSGDLSVYWYQQSLDQGLQFLIQYYNGEERAKGNILERFSAQQFPDLHSELNLSSLELGDSALYFCASSVGLAGLETQYFGPGTRLLVL.

The rearrangement uses TRBV6-5 and TRBJ2-7; TRBD2 matches at 13 bases. V gave up 4 bases and J gave up 6 bases; unmatched junction bases: 9. The CDR3 loop spans 16 amino acids. CDR1 is MNHEY, CDR2 SVGAGI, per germline. As DNA, the CDR3 is TGTGCCAGCAGTTCTTTATCCGGGACTAGCGGGGCCGAGCAGTACTTC. Translation: CASSSLSGTSGAEQYF.

The V and J genes are TRBV18 and TRBJ2-3; D unresolved. CDR3 length: 15 residues. The germline CDR1 and CDR2 sequences are KGHSH and LQKENI. The V and J ends lost 4 bases and 0 bases respectively, with 11 bases between them. This CDR3 is CASSRKVFSTDTQYF. Here the CDR3 DNA reads TGTGCCAGCTCACGAAAGGTTTTCAGCACAGATACGCAGTATTTT.

The rearrangement joins TRBV6-5 to TRBJ1-2, with 9 bases identical to TRBD1. Germline V CDR1 and CDR2: MNHEY, SVGAGI. This CDR3 contains 14 residues. The V and J ends lost 5 bases and 5 bases, in that order; junction bases with no gene match: 6. As DNA, the CDR3 is TGTGCCAGCAGTCCCGGGACAGGGCGTTATGGCTACACCTTC. It codes for CASSPGTGRYGYTF.

J is TRBJ2-7 and V is TRBV27, with D possibly matching TRBD2 (5 bases). V lost 7 bases, J lost 3 bases, and 10 bases lay in between. The V gene's germline CDR1 is MNHEY and CDR2 SMNVEV (reference sequence). The CDR3 loop spans 12 amino acids. The CDR3 nucleotides read TGTGCCAGCAAACGGGGTAACTACGAGCAGTACTTC. As protein: CASKRGNYEQYF.

This clone is large in the sample. The chain carries TRBV29-1 and TRBJ1-1; maybe TRBD1 (5 bases). Trimming shortened V by 7 bases and J by 5 bases, and 11 bases separated the two germline ends. The CDR3 is 11 amino acids. From germline, CDR1 is SQVTM and CDR2 ANQGSEA. CDR3 residues: CSGYEGTEAFF. CDR3 nucleotides: TGCAGCGGATACGAGGGGACTGAAGCTTTCTTT.

The CDR3 sequence: CASSITGGAATDTQYF. CDR3 DNA sequence: TGTGCCAGTAGTATAACAGGCGGGGCGGCCACAGATACGCAGTATTTT. The chain employs TRBV19 and TRBJ2-3; tentative D call: TRBD2 (6 bases). Germline loops: CDR1 LNHDA, CDR2 SQIVND (reference sequence). The CDR3 covers 16 residues. Trimming cost V 2 bases and J 2 bases, with 14 bases left between them.

The V gene is TRBV18, the J gene TRBJ2-7; 10 positions match TRBD1. The CDR3 runs to 14 residues. From germline, CDR1 is KGHSH and CDR2 LQKENI. Trimming at V came to 3 bases and at J to 5 bases, leaving 4 bases not matched to a gene. The CDR3, as DNA: TGTGCCAGCTCACCGGGGACAGGGGTCCACGAGCAGTACTTC. Translation: CASSPGTGVHEQYF.

CDR3 bases: TGCGCCAGCAGCTTGGAAGCTAACTATGGCTACACCTTC. This translates into CASSLEANYGYTF. The V and J genes are TRBV5-1 and TRBJ1-2; D gene unclear. This CDR3 has 13 residues. Germline V gene lookup returns CDR1 SGHRS and CDR2 YFSETQ. Trimming stripped 0 bases from V and 0 bases from J, with 3 bases between.

The chain couples TRBV28 to TRBJ1-5; D is ambiguous. Germline loops: CDR1 MDHEN, CDR2 SYDVKM. V lost 6 bases, J lost 4 bases, and 7 bases lay in between. The CDR3 runs 12 residues. The CDR3 region has the DNA TGTGCCAGCAGCTTTCTTAATCAGCCCCAGCATTTT. It specifies CASSFLNQPQHF.

This clone has only one observation. The chain has TRBV7-8 and TRBJ2-2; D unclear. Per the germline V gene, CDR1 is SGHVS and CDR2 is FQNEAQ. V was shortened by 0 bases and J by 1 base, with 9 bases between the two germline ends. The CDR3 has 16 residues. The CDR3 coding sequence is TGTGCCAGCAGCTTAGCCAGTAGAGGGAACACCGGGGAGCTGTTTTTT. Encoded protein: CASSLASRGNTGELFF.

The CDR3 nucleotides are TGTGCCGGTACAGAAGGGGGTTTTGGTGAGCAGTTCTTC. It codes for CAGTEGGFGEQFF. V is TRBV5-4 and J is TRBJ2-1; D possibly corresponds to TRBD1 (6 bases). This CDR3 has 13 amino acids. In germline, CDR1 is SGHNT, CDR2 YYREEE (reference sequence). V was trimmed by 10 bases and J by 9 bases, leaving 20 bases between them.

V usage is TRBV5-6 and J usage is TRBJ2-3; D ambiguous. Trimming shortened V by 1 base and J by 5 bases, and 14 bases separated the two germline ends. The CDR3 extends over 15 amino acids. Per germline, CDR1 SGHDT and CDR2 YYEEEE. The CDR3 coding sequence is TGTGCCAGCAGCTTGTTATATCCGGGCAGAGATACGCAGTATTTT. It is translated as CASSLLYPGRDTQYF. The variable domain in full, with the rest retrieved from reference TRBV5-6 and TRBJ2-3, is DAGVTQSPTHLIKTRGQQVTLRCSPKSGHDTVSWYQQALGQGPQFIFQYYEEEERQRGNFPDRFSGHQFPNYSSELNVNALLLGDSALYLCASSLLYPGRDTQYFGPGTRLTVL.